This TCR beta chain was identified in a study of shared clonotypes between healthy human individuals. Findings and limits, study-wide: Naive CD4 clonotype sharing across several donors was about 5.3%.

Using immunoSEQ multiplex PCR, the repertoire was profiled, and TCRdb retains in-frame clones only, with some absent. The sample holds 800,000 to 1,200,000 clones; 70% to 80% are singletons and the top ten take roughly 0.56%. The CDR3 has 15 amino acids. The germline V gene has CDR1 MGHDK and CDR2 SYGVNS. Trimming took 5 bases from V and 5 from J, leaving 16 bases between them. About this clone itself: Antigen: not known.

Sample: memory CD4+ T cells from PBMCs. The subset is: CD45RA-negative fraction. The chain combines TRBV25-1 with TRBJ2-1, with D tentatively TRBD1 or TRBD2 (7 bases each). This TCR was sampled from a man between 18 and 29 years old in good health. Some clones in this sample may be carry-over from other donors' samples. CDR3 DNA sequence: TGTGCCAGCAGTAAGGGGGGGACAGCTAACAATGAGCAGTTCTTC. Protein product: CASSKGGTANNEQFF.